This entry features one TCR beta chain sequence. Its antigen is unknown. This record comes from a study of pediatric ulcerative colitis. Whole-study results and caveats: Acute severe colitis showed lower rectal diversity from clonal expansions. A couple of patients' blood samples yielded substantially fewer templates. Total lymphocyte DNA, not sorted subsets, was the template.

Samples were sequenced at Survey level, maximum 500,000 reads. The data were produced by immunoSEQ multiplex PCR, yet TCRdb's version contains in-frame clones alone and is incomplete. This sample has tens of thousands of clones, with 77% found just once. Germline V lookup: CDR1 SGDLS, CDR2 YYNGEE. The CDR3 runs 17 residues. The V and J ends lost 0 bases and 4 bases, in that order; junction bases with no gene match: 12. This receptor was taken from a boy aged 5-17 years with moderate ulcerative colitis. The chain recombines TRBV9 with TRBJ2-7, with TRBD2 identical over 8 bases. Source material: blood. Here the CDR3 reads CASSVGPPGLDVYEQYF. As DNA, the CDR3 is TGTGCCAGCAGCGTAGGACCCCCGGGACTAGATGTTTACGAGCAGTACTTC.